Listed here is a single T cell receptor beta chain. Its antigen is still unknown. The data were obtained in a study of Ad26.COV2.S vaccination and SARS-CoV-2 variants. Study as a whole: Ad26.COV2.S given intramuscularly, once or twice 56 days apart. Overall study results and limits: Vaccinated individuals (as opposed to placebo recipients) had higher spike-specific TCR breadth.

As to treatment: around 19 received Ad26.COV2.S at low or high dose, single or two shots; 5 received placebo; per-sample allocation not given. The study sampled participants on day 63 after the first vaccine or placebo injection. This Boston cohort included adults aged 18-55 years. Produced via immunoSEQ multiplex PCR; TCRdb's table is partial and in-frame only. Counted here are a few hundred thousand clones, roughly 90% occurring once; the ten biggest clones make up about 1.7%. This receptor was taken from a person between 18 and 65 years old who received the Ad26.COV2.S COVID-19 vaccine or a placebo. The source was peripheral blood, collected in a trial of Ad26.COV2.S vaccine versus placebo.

CDR3 DNA: TGTGCCAGCAGTGCAGCGGGGGGGCCCAATGAGCAGTTCTTC. It translates to CASSAAGGPNEQFF. This chain uses TRBV2 with TRBJ2-1, with 10 nucleotides matching TRBD2. V dropped 4 bases and J dropped 6; count of bases not matched to a gene: 3. Germline CDR1 is SNHLY and CDR2 is FYNNEI. The CDR3 length is 14 residues. The full variable domain, in which reference TRBV2 and TRBJ2-1 provide the parts outside the CDR3, is EPEVTQTPSHQVTQMGQEVILRCVPISNHLYFYWYRQILGQKVEFLVSFYNNEISEKSEIFDDQFSVERPDGSNFTLKIRSTKLEDSAMYFCASSAAGGPNEQFFGPGTRLTVL.